The rows below give T cell receptor beta chains drawn from one sample of a study of T cells in Graves' hyperthyroidism and ophthalmopathy. Via MiXCR, TCRdb re-called the multiplex PCR reads, giving one row per CDR3 protein. The table has around 350,000 distinct CDR3 sequences, under 15% seen once. The source material was blood. The receptors stem from a woman between 18 and 29 years old with Graves' hyperthyroidism. The conserved cysteine and the conserved F or W are not part of the CDR3 here. D genes are given only for firm matches. A clone size is listed for some rows: how often the clone was seen (once, few, many), or a class if it is expanded.

>TRBJ1-3|-|TRBV6-9|-
ASSYGQGRNTTY
>TRBJ2-5|many|TRBV7-9|-
ASSLRGTQETQY
>TRBJ2-3|many|TRBV29-1|TRBD1
SVPDRQGHTDTQY
>TRBJ2-5|many|TRBV9|-
ASSVGGIPEETQY
>TRBJ2-1|-|TRBV29-1|TRBD2
SVWSSGAGEQF
>TRBJ2-7|-|TRBV2|-
ASNDLTGTYEQY
>TRBJ2-2|many|TRBV3-1|-
ASSQEVTGELF
>TRBJ1-1|many|TRBV6-4|-
ASSDGYEAF
>TRBJ1-6|many|TRBV20-1|TRBD1
SARAGQGNSPLH
>TRBJ1-1|many|TRBV15|-
ATSRGGVLNTEAF
>TRBJ2-2|few|TRBV7-6|-
ASSLAQGSTGELF
>TRBJ1-5|few|TRBV7-2|TRBD1
ASSLEGAGNNQPQH
>TRBJ1-5|many|TRBV6-5|-
ASSYSGPQSNQPQH
>TRBJ2-7|many|TRBV9|-
ASSPSAGLHEQY
>TRBJ1-2|many|TRBV28|-
AITRQSPYGYT
>TRBJ1-1|many|TRBV6-5|-
ASSYGTGNTEAF
>TRBJ1-5|many|TRBV7-8|TRBD1
ASSVDRNNQPQH
>TRBJ2-5|many|TRBV6-5|-
ASRRFELGVETQY
>TRBJ2-3|-|TRBV6-1|TRBD2
ASSGPGLASTDTQY
>TRBJ1-4|many|TRBV7-2|-
ASSRGGEGEKLF
>TRBJ2-7|many|TRBV28|-
ASSSPETRSSYEQY
>TRBJ2-3|few|TRBV4-3|-
ASSQGTGVADTQY
>TRBJ2-5|many|TRBV6-2/TRBV6-3|-
ASSYSGGGGGTQY
>TRBJ2-7|many|TRBV29-1|-
SVTGGGYEQY
>TRBJ1-5|many|TRBV28|-
ASRNGGSSNQPQH
>TRBJ2-3|many|TRBV20-1|TRBD2
SGPTSGRARDTQY
>TRBJ1-2|many|TRBV20-1|-
SAPTPYGYT
>TRBJ2-7|few|TRBV19|-
ASSILWQGSYEQY
>TRBJ2-1|many|TRBV7-9|-
ASSLGLALKQF
>TRBJ1-2|many|TRBV7-9|TRBD1
ASSPYLRDRGDYGYT
>TRBJ1-5|-|TRBV7-8|-
ASTRMGRLSNQPQH